This T cell receptor (beta chain) was identified during a study of cytomegalovirus exposure and HLA in healthy donors (dated by TCRdb to about 2017). For context, the study as a whole: An earlier analysis of some 600 of the donors reported about 300 Gb of sequence data and about 120 million unique TCR beta sequences obtained from 150 million to 200 million T cells. An early release that covered about 600 HLA-typed donors contained 300 to 350 gigabases of sequencing data and about 84 million unique TCR sequences. Among the 398 genotyped donors, 81% belonged to the genetic ancestry cluster associated with self-reported Caucasian donors. The study aimed to test whether signatures of past pathogen exposure could be identified by cataloging public T cell receptors. The T cell repertoires of under 750 subjects were profiled by immunosequencing and related to cytomegalovirus serostatus. Besides the first cohort of about 730 subjects, a separate validation cohort made up of over a hundred different subjects was used. High-throughput TCR immunosequencing, statistical association of individual TCRs with disease status, and machine learning were combined to predict cytomegalovirus infection status. A later analysis re-analyzed previously published TCR beta repertoires from 666 donors and added high-resolution HLA genotyping to study TCR occurrence patterns. The later analysis used no new phenotypic data to find candidate immune exposures, relying instead on TCR beta sequences and their occurrence across donors. An earlier analysis of 587 of the donors applied high-throughput TCR beta sequencing to assess whether each TCR beta V gene segment acted as functional or pseudogenic. Donor age, sex, ethnicity and CMV serostatus were compiled together with the repertoire data. In a later genetic analysis, genome-wide SNP genotypes for about three fifths of the roughly 670 donors were used, and that subset was treated as a discovery cohort. Every discovery cohort repertoire had been produced on one sequencing platform. HLA typing covered class I and class II loci at four-digit resolution. The number of donors typed differed by locus, with roughly 620-630 for A, B, C, DRB1 and DQB1, roughly 520 for DQA1, 600 to 610 for DPA1, and approximately 470 for DPB1. Four or five DR-DQ haplotypes were treated as single units for association and clustering because of strong linkage in the cohort. Among several hundred genotyped donors of the cohort, an average of around 240,000 unique TCR beta nucleotide sequences was sequenced per donor, of which about 18% were non-productive.

The cohort was made up of 650 to 700 healthy bone marrow donors. At the time of sampling, all cohort members were nominally healthy, though unrecorded immune exposures were likely present. The donor tested CMV seronegative, placing the donor among the 350 or so seronegative members of the cohort. Each donor provided a peripheral blood sample, and peripheral blood mononuclear cells were used for TCR beta sequencing. Genomic DNA was extracted from the blood cell samples with the Qiagen DNeasy Blood Extraction Kit. The method behind the library was the immunoSEQ multiplex PCR assay. For the multiplex PCR, a mixture combining 60 forward primers for TCR Vbeta segments and 13 reverse primers for TCR Jbeta segments was used. The CDR3 region of rearranged TCR beta genes was amplified from genomic DNA by a multiplex PCR assay. On the Illumina HiSeq System, the amplified TCR beta libraries were sequenced as 87-base-pair reads. The authors' pipeline ran thus. A later analysis tallied about 77 million unique TCR beta chains across the 666 repertoires, and around 9.9 million of those chains were shared by two or more donors. Raw reads were error-corrected and collapsed into unique sequences with a nearest-neighbor algorithm that merged closely related sequences to remove PCR and sequencing errors. V, D and J gene segments were assigned by aligning CDR3 sequences to IMGT reference sequences. Each retained sequence needed at least a six-nucleotide match to both a V gene segment and a J gene segment. A rearrangement counted as productive if the CDR3 had no stop codons and remained in frame with V and J, and every other rearrangement counted as non-productive. CDR3 was defined according to IMGT convention as the region running from the second conserved V-encoded cysteine to the conserved J-encoded phenylalanine. Sequences without an unambiguous match to a single V gene segment were excluded from the earlier analysis of 500 to 700 of the donors. In an earlier analysis of approximately 610 of the donors, V segments were called functional above 56.7% productive rearrangements and were called segregating when the between-donor standard deviation exceeded 5%. A statistical classification framework was developed to diagnose cytomegalovirus status using the catalog of TCR beta chain sequences. V and J gene assignment, in a later analysis, came from comparing TCR nucleotide sequences with IMGT/GENE-DB human TR gene sequences. The TCRdist pipeline was used in a later analysis to assign CDR3 sequences and most-parsimonious VDJ recombination scenarios. In a later analysis, each TCR beta chain was defined by its CDR3 amino acid sequence together with its V-gene family, and reads lacking a unique V-gene family were excluded. To address suspected cross-contamination and a sequencing artifact, a later analysis removed approximately 590 highly shared, low-generation-probability nucleotide sequences. A later analysis calculated a clonal expansion index for each public chain from normalized within-repertoire ranks of inferred template counts. Generation probabilities in a later analysis came from a VDJ recombination model fitted to out-of-frame rearrangements, and those results were checked against IGoR. In a later analysis, TCR-TCR, TCR-HLA and TCR-CMV co-occurrence was scored with hypergeometric tests, and a repertoire-size bias correction was applied to TCR pairs. In a later analysis, false discovery rates were estimated by permuting HLA or CMV assignments 20 times. A later analysis grouped co-occurring TCRs with DBSCAN, adding TCRdist sequence similarity when clustering within HLA-allele-positive subsets. Repertoires with fewer than 30,000 or more than 120,000 public chains were left out of co-occurrence clustering, as were a handful of repertoires with anomalous nucleotide sharing. Drawn from immuneACCESS, this table holds only the in-frame rearrangements with V and J called that TCRdb kept. Clones are partly lost; checked studies trace under half to an unresolved V gene and leave the rest unexplained. V, J and clone size are those of that table, while D and trimming were read from the DNA. This sample comprises 120,000 to 150,000 clones, nearly 80% of them detected only once. The top ten constitute around 5% of the sample.

Paper-wide results and their limitations: Some IMGT-functional V segments, including TRBV6-2 and TRBV6-3, could not be distinguished by the 87-base-pair reads and were therefore excluded. The authors suggested that the approach could potentially be extended to other disease states and immunological phenotypes. Most CMV-associated TCR beta chains appeared to be HLA-restricted in a later analysis, and the HLA associations seemed to be driven largely by CMV exposure. A further reported finding was that TCR beta sequences accurately predicted the HLA-A and HLA-B alleles for most subjects in the first cohort. Cytomegalovirus status was reported to be diagnosed by the classifier with high specificity and sensitivity in both the original and validation cohorts. The earlier analysis of approximately 560 of the donors excluded over 15 rarely observed V segments, including chromosome 9 orphons, because counts were too low. In a later analysis, HLA-associated TCR beta chains were found to be more clonally expanded and to have lower generation probabilities than equally common non-associated chains. Across donors, most TCR sequences were observed very rarely, whereas some public TCRs were present in many individuals. A cluster of highly shared sequence variants was judged likely to represent a technical artifact of the sequencing pipeline. The study listed 164 TCR beta chains as associated with cytomegalovirus. Three of the identified cytomegalovirus-associated TCR beta chains were confirmed in vitro to be specific for cytomegalovirus antigens. Linkage disequilibrium might explain the correlated functional status among segregating V segments, but an unknown experimental factor could not be excluded. Compared with the approximately 700-donor mean, donors in an Asian-associated ancestry cluster had fewer N-insertions in productive TCRs, according to a later genetic analysis. In a later genetic analysis, a missense DCLRE1C variant was associated with V-gene and J-gene trimming of TCR beta chains, and the association was replicated in an independent cohort. Broadly in line with IMGT annotations, most TCR beta V segments showed up in productive rearrangements about 87% or about 30% of the time in an earlier analysis of 450 to 750 of the donors. Immune exposure information for the cohort was limited to CMV serostatus. Because HLA typing was unavailable for some donors at each locus, only the typed subset was used in association tests. Specific HLA alleles were associated with roughly 16,000 TCR beta sequences at a false discovery rate of 0.05 in a later analysis. The presence/absence analyses assumed that sequencing depth was roughly uniform across donors, and that assumption may not be true. In a later analysis, the rate of TCR association differed among HLA loci, with DRB1 alleles having the most associated TCRs and HLA-C alleles having the fewest. When HLA alleles, especially DR and DQ, strongly co-occurred, attributing TCR associations to individual alleles was difficult. In this cohort, only TCR beta chains were sequenced, and detectable features were limited by the absence of alpha or paired-chain data. Several of the top co-occurrence clusters appeared to be linked to parvovirus B19, influenza, CMV and Epstein-Barr virus, according to a later analysis.

About this clone itself: Which antigen it targets is not known. No much larger clonotype is one base removed from it; base qualities were not supplied.

The germline V gene gives CDR1 as SGHRS and CDR2 as YFSETQ. Reading from cysteine to phenylalanine, the CDR3 counts 14 amino acids. Here the CDR3 DNA is all that survives: 42 bases in frame from base 1. V and J are truncated by 0 bases and 5 bases respectively, leaving an intervening sequence of 12 bases. Sequencing used PBMCs. This TCR was recovered from a male donor in good health and CMV-seronegative. This sequence uses TRBV5-1 and TRBJ2-7; the D region possibly corresponds to TRBD1 (5 bases align). The CDR3 corresponds to CASSLGGNSDEQYF. The nucleotide sequence reads TGCGCCAGCAGCTTGGGGGGCAATTCCGACGAGCAGTACTTC.